This T cell receptor beta chain was identified in a study of OX40 agonist ivuxolimab in advanced cancers. This table comes from immunoSEQ multiplex PCR, and its TCRdb copy is limited to in-frame clones, with some not included. The sample includes about 77,000 clones, approximately 83% of them seen just once. The CDR3 covers 11 residues. Per germline, CDR1 MNHEY and CDR2 SVGAGI. Trimming pared 5 bases from V and 11 bases from J, leaving 7 bases between. The chain is built from TRBV6-5 and TRBJ1-6; no firm D call. The input for sequencing was CD4+ or CD8+ T cells sorted from blood, taken in a trial of the OX40 agonist ivuxolimab. This clonotype was sampled from an adult with an advanced solid tumor such as melanoma, head and neck, liver or kidney cancer. CDR3: CASSEEPPLHF. The CDR3 DNA follows: TGTGCCAGCAGTGAAGAACCACCCCTCCACTTT.